One sample yielded the 5 T cell receptor beta chains listed below, sequenced in a study of graft-versus-host responses after intestinal transplantation. Approximately 200,000 CFSE-labeled responder cells were plated with approximately 200,000 irradiated, violet-dye-labeled stimulator cells. Sequencing used immunoSEQ multiplex PCR; TCRdb keeps in-frame clones, though not all of them. The data contain roughly 8,700 clones, less than 35% of them singletons. This material consisted of alloreactive CD8+ T cells from a mixed lymphocyte reaction culture, taken before intestinal transplant. Subset in this sample: CFSE-low proliferating T cells sorted from approximately 6-day pre-transplant mixed lymphocyte reaction (GvH or HvG direction). Receptors originate from a human patient who received an intestinal transplant.

As DNA, the CDR3 is TGTGCCAGCAGTTTATCGCGGGGGCATGAGCAGTTCTTC. Its protein is CASSLSRGHEQFF. The V gene is TRBV27, the J gene TRBJ2-1, with D maybe TRBD2 (7 bases). Trimming removed 0 bases from V and 8 bases from J, with 8 bases in between. This CDR3 is 13 amino acids long. The germline gives CDR1 MNHEY, CDR2 SMNVEV (reference sequence).

This clone was seen more than once but under ten times. The chain has TRBV4-1 and TRBJ2-3, with 12 bases that match TRBD2. The CDR3 runs 16 residues. The J segment lost 4 bases and the V segment lost 3 bases, leaving 5 bases of the junction unmatched. In germline, CDR1 is MGHRA, CDR2 YSYEKL. CDR3 amino acids: CASSHPSGRDPDTQYF. In DNA form, the CDR3 reads TGCGCCAGCAGCCACCCTAGCGGGAGGGACCCAGATACGCAGTATTTT.

The chain joins TRBV6-1 to TRBJ2-1; TRBD2 matches at 8 bases. V dropped 8 bases and J dropped 10; count of bases not matched to a gene: 10. CDR1 and CDR2 from the germline V gene are MNHNS and SASEGT. The CDR3 extends over 13 amino acids. The CDR3 DNA sequence: TGTGCCAGCTCCGGGACTAGTCGAGTCGAGCAGTTCTTC. Its protein is CASSGTSRVEQFF.

The genes are TRBV19 and TRBJ1-5; 11 nucleotides align to TRBD1. CDR1 is LNHDA, CDR2 SQIVND, per germline (reference sequence). The CDR3 is made up of 15 amino acids. Losses at the gene ends were 7 bases for V and 2 bases for J; bases not matched to a gene: 4. CDR3 sequence: CASTWTGGGNQPQHF. CDR3 coding DNA: TGTGCCAGTACCTGGACAGGGGGCGGCAATCAGCCCCAGCATTTT.

This chain links TRBV7-7 with TRBJ1-3, with D unclear. The germline V gene encodes CDR1 SSHAT and CDR2 FNYEAQ (reference sequence). V was trimmed by 1 base and J by 0 bases, leaving 7 bases between them. The CDR3 spans 15 residues. CDR3 protein: CASSLGRSSGNTIYF. The CDR3 bases are TGTGCCAGCAGCTTAGGGAGAAGCTCTGGAAACACCATATATTTT.